Below are 8 T cell receptor beta chains sequenced from a single sample in a study of blood T cell repertoires in COVID-19. Sequencing was performed with immunoSEQ multiplex PCR; in TCRdb, only in-frame clones are kept and a portion is missing. The sample gives a few hundred thousand clones, 88% of which show up once; 0.7% is in the top ten. Sample: peripheral blood. Receptors were obtained from a human donor in a cohort sampled during active COVID-19.

The rearrangement uses TRBV27 and TRBJ2-7; D possibly corresponds to TRBD2 (6 bases). Trimming removed 8 bases at V and 2 bases at J, with 13 bases between. Per germline, CDR1 MNHEY and CDR2 SMNVEV (reference sequence). The CDR3 has 13 amino acids. In DNA form, the CDR3 reads TGTGCCAGCGGGCTGACTAGGGCCTACGAGCAGTACTTC. It encodes CASGLTRAYEQYF.

The chain couples TRBV10-3 to TRBJ1-1; unclear D gene. V was trimmed by 3 bases and J by 2 bases, leaving 13 bases between them. The germline V gene encodes CDR1 ENHRY and CDR2 SYGVKD. The CDR3 is made up of 15 amino acids. The CDR3 here is CAISDLGRLNTEAFF. In nucleotides, the CDR3 is TGTGCCATCAGTGATCTGGGCAGGTTAAACACTGAAGCTTTCTTT.

V gene TRBV4-1 combines with J gene TRBJ2-3, with 12 bases that match TRBD2. V lost 3 bases to trimming and J lost 5 bases; unmatched junction nucleotides: 6. This CDR3 has 16 residues. Germline V gene data show CDR1 as MGHRA and CDR2 as YSYEKL. This CDR3 reads CASSQRLAGEVDTQYF. CDR3 coding DNA: TGCGCCAGCAGCCAGCGACTAGCGGGAGAGGTAGATACGCAGTATTTT.

The chain recombines TRBV5-4 with TRBJ2-2, with TRBD1 as a possible D gene (5 bases). Germline values: CDR1 SGHNT, CDR2 YYREEE (reference sequence). This CDR3 is built from 15 residues. The V gene lost 2 bases and the J gene lost 6 bases, with 14 bases spanning the gap. In DNA form, the CDR3 reads TGTGCCAGCAGCTTTGGCCAGGGATTCTCCGGGGAGCTGTTTTTT. Translating it yields CASSFGQGFSGELFF.

The chain carries TRBV28 and TRBJ2-1, with 12 bases aligning to TRBD2. Germline values: CDR1 MDHEN, CDR2 SYDVKM. The CDR3 runs 14 residues. V lost 9 bases and J lost 4; bases outside the gene matches: 4. CDR3 sequence reads: CASGTSGSYNEQFF. CDR3 in DNA: TGTGCCAGTGGGACTAGCGGGTCTTACAATGAGCAGTTCTTC.

This clone was observed a single time. The chain uses TRBV28 and TRBJ1-4; 7 positions match TRBD1. The CDR3 sequence is 15 residues long. The ends lost 5 bases at V and 3 bases at J; junction bases unmatched: 6. Germline assignment: CDR1 MDHEN and CDR2 SYDVKM. CDR3 in DNA: TGTGCCAGCAGTCCGCCGGGACAGCCTAATGAAAAACTGTTTTTT. It is translated as CASSPPGQPNEKLFF.

The chain is built from TRBV9 and TRBJ2-3; a possible D gene is TRBD2 (6 bases). The CDR3 is 15 amino acids. V gave up 3 bases and J gave up 1 base, with 12 bases separating them. Germline V gene data show CDR1 as SGDLS and CDR2 as YYNGEE. The CDR3 DNA follows: TGTGCCAGCAGCGCCACTAGCCGAGGCACAGATACGCAGTATTTT. Amino acids: CASSATSRGTDTQYF.

This chain joins TRBV27 and TRBJ1-1, with D possibly matching TRBD1 (6 bases). In germline, CDR1 is MNHEY, CDR2 SMNVEV (reference sequence). V was trimmed by 5 bases and J by 6 bases, leaving 28 bases between them. This CDR3 has 18 residues. The CDR3 DNA follows: TGTGCCAGCAGTCAACCCCTCAAGCGGGGGCAGCTATCCGCTGAAGCTTTCTTT. The encoded protein is CASSQPLKRGQLSAEAFF.